This TCR beta chain stems from a study of blood T cell repertoires in COVID-19. Study-wide background: The United States, Italy and Spain supplied acute and convalescent COVID-19 samples. Nucleic acid was either cDNA or gDNA, and it came from T cells, B-cell-depleted T cells, or PBMCs.

This CDR3 is built from 16 residues. After removal of 4 bases from V and 6 bases from J, the junction contained 13 bases not matched to a gene. The germline V gene encodes CDR1 LGHDT and CDR2 YNNKEL (reference sequence). In the authors' methods: Reference gene primer amplification gave nucleated cell count estimates. Only in-frame clones appear in the TCRdb table, and some are missing; sequencing was by immunoSEQ multiplex PCR. V and J calls and clone size come straight from that table; D and trimming were deduced from the DNA. The data hold some 320,000 clones, with approximately 85% observed a single time.

Material for sequencing was peripheral blood. The TCR sequence derives from a human donor in a cohort sampled during active COVID-19. This chain links TRBV3-1 (or the pseudogene TRBV3-2) with TRBJ2-7; 9 bases align to TRBD1. This CDR3 is CASSPPTRGQGSEQYF. The DNA of the CDR3 is TGTGCCAGCAGCCCCCCAACCCGGGGACAGGGCTCCGAGCAGTACTTC.